The T cell receptor beta chain described here comes from a study of T cells after posttransplantation cyclophosphamide. The CDR3 runs to 14 residues. Germline lookup yields CDR1 SEHNR and CDR2 FQNEAQ (reference sequence). Trimming cost V 3 bases and J 2 bases, with 8 bases left between them. General observations from the study: Skin or GI-infiltrating T cells shared few TRB sequences with blood. Donor-recipient repertoire similarity was low at 1-2 months, rising over year one. After PTCy, TRB diversity resembled that of CNI/methotrexate controls.

The related graft donor's blood sample was taken on the day of bone marrow donation. In this sample, this clone turned up many times. Antigen unknown. The data were produced by immunoSEQ multiplex PCR, yet TCRdb's version contains in-frame clones alone and is incomplete. The data show tens of thousands of clones, with none appearing a single time. This clonotype was sampled from a woman aged 55-75 years in good health, CMV-negative, and a related stem cell transplant donor. The chain uses TRBV7-9 and TRBJ1-3, with D possibly matching TRBD1 (6 bases). Sequencing input: PBMCs. CDR3 in DNA: TGTGCCAGCAGCTTTGGGGGCACTGGAAACACCATATATTTT. This gives the protein CASSFGGTGNTIYF.